Sequencing of this T cell receptor beta chain was carried out in a study of T cell responses to AZD1222 COVID-19 vaccine. Only in-frame clones appear in the TCRdb table, and some are missing; sequencing was by immunoSEQ multiplex PCR. The sample lists 150,000 to 200,000 clones; 92% were seen once. This CDR3 region has 14 residues. V lost 4 bases to trimming and J lost 6 bases; unmatched junction nucleotides: 7. CDR1 is SGHRS, CDR2 YFSETQ, per germline. Specimen: peripheral blood, collected 28 days after the second AZD1222 dose. This TCR was recovered from an adult who received the AZD1222 COVID-19 vaccine. The gene calls are TRBV5-1 and TRBJ1-5, with 7 positions matching TRBD1. The CDR3 bases are TGCGCCAGCAGCCGCACAGGGGTGGGTCAGCCCCAGCATTTT. The encoded protein is CASSRTGVGQPQHF.